A single sample is the source of the 20 T cell receptor beta chains below, sequenced in a study of T cell changes during pregnancy in multiple sclerosis. Sequencing was performed with immunoSEQ multiplex PCR; in TCRdb, only in-frame clones are kept and a portion is missing. The table has 50,000 to 65,000 clones, more than 85% seen once. Sequenced here: CD4+ T cells from peripheral blood mononuclear cells, sampled in the third trimester of pregnancy. Every receptor here comes from a female donor with multiple sclerosis, enrolled in a pregnancy study.

The chain carries TRBV5-4 and TRBJ1-3; D gene unclear. Germline V gene data show CDR1 as SGHNT and CDR2 as YYREEE (reference sequence). The CDR3 length is 14 residues. V lost 2 bases, J lost 4 bases, and 10 bases lay in between. The CDR3 DNA reads as TGTGCCAGCAGCTTTTCGGCGGAAGGAAACACCATATATTTT. This encodes CASSFSAEGNTIYF.

DNA of the CDR3: TGTGCCAGCAGTGAGGGCCGGACCTACAATGAGCAGTTCTTC. It encodes CASSEGRTYNEQFF. V is TRBV2 and J is TRBJ2-1; D ambiguous. The CDR3 covers 14 residues. CDR1 is SNHLY, CDR2 FYNNEI, per germline. V lost 3 bases and J 2 bases, leaving 8 bases between the germline ends.

The chain recombines TRBV7-3 with TRBJ2-3; 8 bases map to TRBD2. The CDR3 loop spans 13 amino acids. V lost 5 bases and J lost 5; bases outside the gene matches: 3. The V gene's germline CDR1 is SGHTA and CDR2 FQGTGA. Here the CDR3 reads CASSPGGGDTQYF. The CDR3 DNA reads as TGTGCCAGCAGCCCGGGGGGGGGAGATACGCAGTATTTT.

This sequence joins TRBV5-1 and TRBJ1-1, with 9 bases aligning to TRBD1. The CDR3 is 18 amino acids. Germline V gene lookup returns CDR1 SGHRS and CDR2 YFSETQ. The V and J ends lost 0 bases and 0 bases, in that order; junction bases with no gene match: 9. Here the CDR3 reads CASSLVRTGVILNTEAFF. The CDR3, as DNA: TGCGCCAGCAGCTTGGTAAGGACAGGGGTAATTTTGAACACTGAAGCTTTCTTT.

As DNA, the CDR3 is TGCGCCAGCAGGGGGCGGGAGCCACGGCAGAAGGAGCAGTACTTC. Translation: CASRGREPRQKEQYF. The rearrangement links TRBV10-1 to TRBJ2-7; TRBD2 matches 7 bases. With 6 bases clipped from V and 7 bases from J, the junction kept 15 bases outside the gene matches. This CDR3 comprises 15 residues. Germline CDR1 reads WNHNN; CDR2 reads SYGVQD (reference sequence).

In its sample, this clone was seen once. The J gene is TRBJ1-2, the V gene TRBV5-6; D remains ambiguous. Germline CDR1 reads SGHDT; CDR2 reads YYEEEE. Trimming shortened V by 0 bases and J by 5 bases, and 8 bases separated the two germline ends. The CDR3 spans 13 residues. CDR3 DNA sequence: TGTGCCAGCAGCTTGGGCCAGAATTATGGCTACACCTTC. Amino acids: CASSLGQNYGYTF.

This clone was observed a handful of times. The chain joins TRBV7-2 to TRBJ1-1; D gene ambiguous. This CDR3 has 14 amino acids. Germline-derived CDR1 and CDR2 are SGHTA and FQGNSA. V dropped 3 bases and J dropped 0 bases, with 8 bases sitting between them. The CDR3 here is CASSFRGLNTEAFF. CDR3 nucleotide sequence: TGTGCCAGCAGCTTTCGGGGTTTGAACACTGAAGCTTTCTTT. Variable domain in full (rest from reference TRBV7-2 and TRBJ1-1): GAGVSQSPSNKVTEKGKDVELRCDPISGHTALYWYRQSLGQGLEFLIYFQGNSAPDKSGLPSDRFSAERTGGSVSTLTIQRTQQEDSAVYLCASSFRGLNTEAFFGQGTRLTVV.

The chain recombines TRBV6-4 with TRBJ2-1, with 9 bases aligning to TRBD1. The CDR3 covers 17 residues. Germline CDR1 and CDR2: MRHNA and SNTAGT. The V and J ends lost 0 bases and 6 bases, in that order; junction bases with no gene match: 9. CDR3 protein: CASSDSIRTGEGNEQFF. CDR3 coding DNA: TGTGCCAGCAGTGACTCGATTCGGACAGGGGAAGGCAATGAGCAGTTCTTC.

CDR3 amino acids: CASRTSGGANEQFF. Written as DNA, the CDR3 is TGTGCCAGTAGAACTAGCGGGGGGGCAAATGAGCAGTTCTTC. The rearrangement joins TRBV19 to TRBJ2-1; TRBD2 aligns across 13 bases. In germline, CDR1 is LNHDA, CDR2 SQIVND (reference sequence). The CDR3 extends over 14 amino acids. The J segment lost 7 bases and the V segment lost 6 bases, leaving 3 bases of the junction unmatched.

The chain has TRBV18 and TRBJ2-1, with a weak D call TRBD2 (6 bases). Germline V gives CDR1 KGHSH, CDR2 LQKENI. The CDR3 runs to 13 residues. The V end was cut by 2 bases, the J end by 7 bases, with 9 bases between. CDR3 sequence reads: CASSPTGVNEQFF. The CDR3 DNA is TGTGCCAGCTCACCAACGGGGGTGAATGAGCAGTTCTTC.

The genes are TRBV6-6 and TRBJ2-4, with D possibly matching TRBD2 (6 bases). This CDR3 is 16 amino acids long. Trimming pared 5 bases from V and 8 bases from J, leaving 22 bases between. Germline lookup yields CDR1 MNHNY and CDR2 SVGAGI (reference sequence). The DNA for the CDR3 is TGTGCCAGCAGTCGTACCCTTTCCGGGACTTCCGACATTCAGTACTTC. This sequence encodes CASSRTLSGTSDIQYF.

This chain uses TRBV2 with TRBJ1-2; a weak D match, TRBD1 (6 bases). CDR1 is SNHLY, CDR2 FYNNEI, per germline. V was shortened by 5 bases and J by 7 bases, with 11 bases between the two germline ends. CDR3 length: 12 residues. The CDR3 nucleotides read TGTGCCAGCAGTTTCGAAGGGGGTGGCTACACCTTC. It translates to CASSFEGGGYTF.

This chain uses TRBV6-1 with TRBJ2-2; D is perhaps TRBD2 (7 bases). The CDR3 consists of 14 residues. The germline V and J ends were trimmed by 5 bases and 2 bases, with 9 bases remaining between them. Germline lookup yields CDR1 MNHNS and CDR2 SASEGT. CDR3 nucleotides: TGTGCCAGCAGTAGCGGGACAAACACCGGGGAGCTGTTTTTT. It translates to CASSSGTNTGELFF.

The rearrangement joins TRBV30 to TRBJ1-3; D is perhaps TRBD1 (6 bases). The CDR3 sequence is 14 residues long. CDR1 is GTSNPN, CDR2 SVGIG, per germline (reference sequence). The CDR3 DNA follows: TGTGCTAAAACGGACAGTCTCTCTGGAAACACCATATATTTT. Residues: CAKTDSLSGNTIYF.

The table lists this clone with a count of one. V usage is TRBV18 and J usage is TRBJ1-4; TRBD1 agrees at 7 bases. The CDR3 runs to 14 residues. Germline-derived CDR1 and CDR2 are KGHSH and LQKENI. Losses at the gene ends were 5 bases for V and 4 bases for J; bases not matched to a gene: 4. CDR3 sequence: CASSSDRLNEKLFF. CDR3 DNA sequence: TGTGCCAGCTCATCGGACAGGCTTAATGAAAAACTGTTTTTT.

The chain's CDR3 is CASSLRTAFNEKLFF. The DNA for the CDR3 is TGTGCCAGCAGCCTTAGGACAGCATTCAATGAAAAACTGTTTTTT. The chain combines TRBV11-1 with TRBJ1-4, with a possible D match to TRBD1 (6 bases). Trimming stripped 5 bases from V and 5 bases from J, with 15 bases between. Germline CDR1 reads SGHAT; CDR2 reads FQDESV (reference sequence). The CDR3 totals 15 residues.

This clone was seen only once. J is TRBJ2-7 and V is TRBV5-4; 11 positions agree with TRBD1. The ends lost 4 bases at V and 0 bases at J; junction bases unmatched: 3. CDR3 length: 15 amino acids. Germline V CDR1 and CDR2: SGHNT, YYREEE (reference sequence). The CDR3 sequence is CASSRDRGSSYEQYF. The CDR3 DNA reads TGTGCCAGCAGCCGGGACAGGGGGTCCTCCTACGAGCAGTACTTC. Supplemented by reference TRBV5-4 and TRBJ2-7, the full variable domain reads ETGVTQSPTHLIKTRGQQVTLRCSSQSGHNTVSWYQQALGQGPQFIFQYYREEENGRGNFPPRFSGLQFPNYSSELNVNALELDDSALYLCASSRDRGSSYEQYFGPGTRLTVT.

The chain carries TRBV5-1 and TRBJ2-1; 10 bases line up with TRBD2. There are 15 residues in the CDR3. V lost 2 bases and J lost 4; bases outside the gene matches: 3. In germline, CDR1 is SGHRS, CDR2 YFSETQ. The CDR3 spells CASSFTSGTYNEQFF. The CDR3 DNA is TGCGCCAGCAGCTTTACTAGCGGGACTTACAATGAGCAGTTCTTC. Complete variable domain (other parts from reference TRBV5-1 and TRBJ2-1): KAGVTQTPRYLIKTRGQQVTLSCSPISGHRSVSWYQQTPGQGLQFLFEYFSETQRNKGNFPGRFSGRQFSNSRSEMNVSTLELGDSALYLCASSFTSGTYNEQFFGPGTRLTVL.

The chain carries TRBV9 and TRBJ1-2, with D unresolved. Trimming removed 0 bases at V and 3 bases at J, with 6 bases between. The germline V gene encodes CDR1 SGDLS and CDR2 YYNGEE. CDR3 length: 13 residues. The CDR3 loop is CASSVDSYYGYTF. The CDR3 DNA is TGTGCCAGCAGCGTAGACTCCTACTATGGCTACACCTTC.

V and J are TRBV15 and TRBJ1-1; TRBD1 agrees at 8 bases. Germline V gene sequence: CDR1 LNHNV, CDR2 YYDKDF (reference sequence). CDR3 length: 15 amino acids. J lost 2 bases, V lost 3 bases, and 5 bases had no gene match. DNA of the CDR3: TGTGCCACCAGCAGGGACAGGGACCTTAACACTGAAGCTTTCTTT. Amino acids: CATSRDRDLNTEAFF.